This entry is about one T cell receptor (beta chain). The antigen is unknown. Generated by immunoSEQ multiplex PCR, the TCRdb table keeps only in-frame clones and is missing some. The data show around 180,000 clones, with 70% to 90% seen just once and about 24% held by the top ten. Trimming stripped 0 bases from V and 7 bases from J, with 9 bases between. The germline CDR1 and CDR2 sequences are LGHNA and YNFKEQ. This CDR3 region has 14 residues. The data were taken from a study of T cell responses to AZD1222 COVID-19 vaccine. Study conclusions and caveats: Among those given AZD1222, only 6 or 7 were seropositive at baseline. Once two AZD1222 doses were given, Spike-specific TCR breadth and depth went up.

Here the sequenced sample was peripheral blood, taken 28 days after the second AZD1222 dose. The receptor comes from an adult who received the AZD1222 COVID-19 vaccine. The rearrangement links TRBV4-2 to TRBJ2-2; D gene uncertain. The CDR3 here is CASSQDRSSGELFF. The CDR3 nucleotides read TGTGCCAGCAGCCAAGATCGAAGTAGCGGGGAGCTGTTTTTT.